What follows are 20 T cell receptor beta chains derived from one specimen sequenced in a study of cytotoxic CD8 clonotypes in ibrutinib-treated CLL (dated by TCRdb to the early 2020s). According to the study, the label for this sample's time point signals: about twelve months on ibrutinib. The receptor library was made with the immunoSEQ multiplex PCR assay. TCRdb retrieved this table from immuneACCESS and kept in-frame rearrangements only. Not all clones are present; in checked studies, unresolved V genes account for under half, and no reason is known for the remainder. Within this sample are over 200,000 clones, with 60% to 80% of them counted one time only. About 6.2% of the sample comes from the top ten. The material was PBMCs, obtained after 12 months of ibrutinib treatment. Receptor source: a human donor with chronic lymphocytic leukemia.

The chain links TRBV28 to TRBJ1-1; TRBD1 matches at 7 bases. Germline values: CDR1 MDHEN, CDR2 SYDVKM. J was trimmed by 7 bases and V by 6 bases; bases with no gene match: 14. CDR3 size: 15 residues. CDR3 nucleotide sequence: TGTGCCAGCAGCCTACAGACAGGGTTAGGCGGTGAAGCTTTCTTT. This translates into CASSLQTGLGGEAFF.

The chain combines TRBV19 with TRBJ1-1, with no clear D. In germline, CDR1 is LNHDA, CDR2 SQIVND (reference sequence). V dropped 5 bases and J dropped 0 bases, with 10 bases sitting between them. The CDR3 contains 14 residues. The CDR3 spells CASSAQQMNTEAFF. CDR3 nucleotide sequence: TGTGCCAGTAGTGCACAGCAGATGAACACTGAAGCTTTCTTT.

The chain recombines TRBV1 with TRBJ2-7; the D segment call TRBD2 is taken from the table without a DNA check. TRBV1 is described as a pseudogene. The CDR3 is made up of 16 amino acids. The CDR3 DNA is TGCACCAGCAGCCAAGTAAGTAGCGCCTTCTCCTACGAGCAGTACTTC. As protein: CTSSQVSSAFSYEQYF.

The rearrangement links TRBV11-2 to TRBJ1-4; 9 bases line up with TRBD1. The CDR3 length is 16 residues. V dropped 5 bases and J dropped 8; count of bases not matched to a gene: 12. The germline V gene has CDR1 SGHAT and CDR2 FQNNGV. CDR3 DNA sequence: TGTGCCAGCAGCGACCAACAGGGGGCGCGTGGGGAAAAACTGTTTTTT. The encoded protein is CASSDQQGARGEKLFF. Using reference TRBV11-2 and TRBJ1-4 for the parts outside the CDR3, the full variable domain is EAGVAQSPRYKIIEKRQSVAFWCNPISGHATLYWYQQILGQGPKLLIQFQNNGVVDDSQLPKDRFSAERLKGVDSTLKIQPAKLEDSAVYLCASSDQQGARGEKLFFGSGTQLSVL.

The chain joins TRBV5-1 to TRBJ2-7, with no clear D. The germline V and J ends were trimmed by 0 bases and 7 bases, with 11 bases remaining between them. Germline loops: CDR1 SGHRS, CDR2 YFSETQ. The CDR3 covers 13 residues. For the CDR3, the DNA is TGCGCCAGCAGCTTGGAGTTAGGGTTTGAGCAGTACTTC. This codes for CASSLELGFEQYF.

V is TRBV4-1 and J is TRBJ2-5; 7 bases agree with TRBD1. Germline lookup yields CDR1 MGHRA and CDR2 YSYEKL. The CDR3 has 16 residues. V lost 3 bases to trimming and J lost 2 bases; unmatched junction nucleotides: 9. The CDR3 protein is CASSQDRLGQQETQYF. CDR3 DNA: TGCGCCAGCAGCCAGGACCGGCTGGGACAGCAAGAGACCCAGTACTTC.

V and J are TRBV6-5 and TRBJ1-5; 7 bases match TRBD1. The CDR3 runs to 11 residues. Germline CDR1 MNHEY, CDR2 SVGAGI. V lost 5 bases and J lost 9; bases outside the gene matches: 1. CDR3 sequence: CASSTGVPQHF. The CDR3 DNA reads TGTGCCAGCAGTACAGGGGTGCCCCAGCATTTT.

This chain uses TRBV5-1 with TRBJ1-2; D not resolved. V dropped 4 bases and J dropped 5 bases, with 15 bases sitting between them. Germline V gene data show CDR1 as SGHRS and CDR2 as YFSETQ. The CDR3 consists of 14 residues. The CDR3 nucleotides read TGCGCCAGCAGCCCCATACCGGGTCCGTATGGCTACACCTTC. It translates to CASSPIPGPYGYTF. The full variable domain, its missing parts supplied by reference TRBV5-1 and TRBJ1-2, is KAGVTQTPRYLIKTRGQQVTLSCSPISGHRSVSWYQQTPGQGLQFLFEYFSETQRNKGNFPGRFSGRQFSNSRSEMNVSTLELGDSALYLCASSPIPGPYGYTFGSGTRLTVV.

The chain recombines TRBV5-1 with TRBJ2-2; D unclear. Germline V gives CDR1 SGHRS, CDR2 YFSETQ. The CDR3 loop spans 15 amino acids. V lost 1 base and J 1 base, leaving 8 bases between the germline ends. The CDR3 is CASSLLSGNTGELFF. In nucleotides, the CDR3 is TGCGCCAGCAGCTTGTTATCAGGGAACACCGGGGAGCTGTTTTTT.

This chain uses TRBV6-5 with TRBJ1-5; D remains unclear. V lost 5 bases and J 5 bases, leaving 7 bases between the germline ends. Per germline, CDR1 MNHEY and CDR2 SVGAGI. The CDR3 covers 12 residues. CDR3 region: CASSDAHQPQHF. DNA for the CDR3: TGTGCCAGCAGTGACGCCCATCAGCCCCAGCATTTT.

The rearrangement joins TRBV6-5 to TRBJ2-6; D gene unclear. Trimming left V 7 bases short and J 4 bases short, with 14 bases between. CDR1 is MNHEY, CDR2 SVGAGI, per germline. This CDR3 has 15 residues. The CDR3: CASIPWPGGANVLTF. Written as DNA, the CDR3 is TGTGCCAGCATCCCATGGCCTGGCGGGGCCAACGTCCTGACTTTC.

Here the CDR3 reads CASSLGGWGTTEQYF. The CDR3 DNA reads TGTGCCAGCAGCTTAGGAGGGTGGGGGACTACCGAGCAGTACTTC. The genes are TRBV7-9 and TRBJ2-7, with 7 bases identical to TRBD2. Germline CDR1 and CDR2: SEHNR and FQNEAQ (reference sequence). The CDR3 contains 15 residues. Trimming took 1 base from V and 6 from J; bases not matched to a gene: 9.

This clone came up a few times. The chain carries TRBV25-1 and TRBJ1-5; no definite D call. CDR3 length: 13 amino acids. Germline-derived CDR1 and CDR2 are MGHDK and SYGVNS. Trimming took 5 bases from V and 4 from J, leaving 9 bases between them. In nucleotides, the CDR3 is TGTGCCAGCAGTAAAGGGTGGAATCAGCCCCAGCATTTT. This translates into CASSKGWNQPQHF. The entire variable domain, with the rest obtained from reference TRBV25-1 and TRBJ1-5, is as follows: EADIYQTPRYLVIGTGKKITLECSQTMGHDKMYWYQQDPGMELHLIHYSYGVNSTEKGDLSSESTVSRIRTEHFPLTLESARPSHTSQYLCASSKGWNQPQHFGDGTRLSIL.

The chain links TRBV19 to TRBJ1-2, with 12 bases aligning to TRBD1. The CDR3 is 16 residues long. Germline V gene data show CDR1 as LNHDA and CDR2 as SQIVND (reference sequence). V lost 8 bases, J lost 4 bases, and 11 bases stayed unmatched. The CDR3 DNA sequence: TGTGCCAGTCAAACCCGGGACAGGGGGCACGGCTATGGCTACACCTTC. Protein product: CASQTRDRGHGYGYTF.

This clone was seen a few times. The V and J genes are TRBV6-5 and TRBJ1-6, with unresolved D. Germline CDR1 is MNHEY and CDR2 is SVGAGI. Trimming shortened V by 2 bases and J by 14 bases, and 13 bases separated the two germline ends. The CDR3 totals 13 residues. The CDR3 coding sequence is TGTGCCAGCAGTTACGCGCCACTTTGGGCCCTCCACTTT. This codes for CASSYAPLWALHF.

This clone has more than one count but fewer than ten. J is TRBJ1-1 and V is TRBV5-6, with a tentative D call TRBD1 (5 bases). Germline lookup yields CDR1 SGHDT and CDR2 YYEEEE. The V gene lost 5 bases and the J gene lost 2 bases, with 13 bases spanning the gap. CDR3 length: 14 amino acids. The CDR3 sequence: CASSTGGYNTEAFF. CDR3 sequence (DNA): TGTGCCAGCAGTACGGGGGGTTATAACACTGAAGCTTTCTTT. Filled out from reference TRBV5-6 and TRBJ1-1, the complete variable domain reads DAGVTQSPTHLIKTRGQQVTLRCSPKSGHDTVSWYQQALGQGPQFIFQYYEEEERQRGNFPDRFSGHQFPNYSSELNVNALLLGDSALYLCASSTGGYNTEAFFGQGTRLTVV.

The rearrangement links TRBV19 to TRBJ1-5; 8 positions match TRBD1. The germline V gene encodes CDR1 LNHDA and CDR2 SQIVND (reference sequence). V gave up 9 bases and J gave up 0 bases; unmatched junction bases: 13. The CDR3 covers 17 residues. As DNA, the CDR3 is TGTGCCAGCCTCGGGACAGGACGAGGATATAGCAATCAGCCCCAGCATTTT. Residues: CASLGTGRGYSNQPQHF.

This rearrangement joins TRBV7-2 to TRBJ1-1, with 7 bases identical to TRBD1. J was trimmed by 1 base and V by 5 bases; bases with no gene match: 7. CDR1 SGHTA and CDR2 FQGNSA come from the germline V gene. The CDR3 contains 15 residues. Here the CDR3 reads CASSPSTGRNTEAFF. Written as DNA, the CDR3 is TGTGCCAGCAGCCCTTCGACAGGGAGGAACACTGAAGCTTTCTTT. The whole variable domain, filled in from reference TRBV7-2 and TRBJ1-1, reads GAGVSQSPSNKVTEKGKDVELRCDPISGHTALYWYRQSLGQGLEFLIYFQGNSAPDKSGLPSDRFSAERTGGSVSTLTIQRTQQEDSAVYLCASSPSTGRNTEAFFGQGTRLTVV.

The CDR3 is CASSQPGTGDNEQFF. The CDR3 DNA reads TGCGCCAGCAGCCAGCCCGGGACCGGCGACAATGAGCAGTTCTTC. This chain links TRBV4-1 with TRBJ2-1; D possibly uses TRBD1 or TRBD2 (5 bases each). The CDR3 has 15 amino acids. Germline lookup yields CDR1 MGHRA and CDR2 YSYEKL. Between the trimmed V and J ends, which lost 3 bases and 5 bases, there was a span of 14 bases.

This clone showed up just a few times. V is TRBV27 and J is TRBJ2-7; 7 bases match TRBD2. The junction had 12 bases not matched to a gene; V was cut back by 5 bases and J by 2 bases. This CDR3 contains 16 residues. Germline CDR1 MNHEY, CDR2 SMNVEV (reference sequence). The CDR3 here is CASSPYSRDYTYEQYF. The CDR3 nucleotides are TGTGCCAGCAGTCCTTACTCCCGGGACTATACCTACGAGCAGTACTTC.